A single sample gave rise to the 8 T cell receptor beta chains below, sequenced in a study of blood T cells in healthy people across ages. Sample-barcoded 5' priming and a J-beta primer mix drove a second PCR of roughly 6 to 12 cycles. MiXCR, run by TCRdb on the 5' RACE reads, gives a single entry per CDR3 protein. The sample lists hundreds of thousands of distinct CDR3 sequences; about 53% were seen once. The sample taken for sequencing was blood. Receptor source: a man aged 55 to 70 in good health.

The genes are TRBV28 and TRBJ2-3, with D unresolved. Trimming shortened V by 3 bases and J by 0 bases, and 7 bases separated the two germline ends. Germline V gene lookup returns CDR1 MDHEN and CDR2 SYDVKM. This CDR3 contains 14 residues. CDR3 sequence reads: CASSFLVSTDTQYF. CDR3 bases: TGTGCCAGCAGTTTTTTGGTTAGCACAGATACGCAGTATTTT.

The chain links TRBV12-3 or TRBV12-4 to TRBJ1-2; D not certain. The CDR3 is 13 amino acids. Between the trimmed V and J ends, which lost 5 bases and 3 bases, there was a span of 10 bases. This CDR3 reads CASSQTRYYGYTF. The CDR3 nucleotides are TGTGCCAGCAGTCAGACACGCTACTATGGCTACACCTTC.

In its sample, this clonotype was seen a few times. This chain joins TRBV10-3 and TRBJ1-2; D unresolved. Germline lookup yields CDR1 ENHRY and CDR2 SYGVKD. CDR3 length: 14 residues. V lost 0 bases, J lost 8 bases, and 13 bases lay in between. The DNA of the CDR3 is TGTGCCATCAGTGAGTCGGAGGCAGTTTCCGGCTACACCTTC. This codes for CAISESEAVSGYTF.

J is TRBJ2-7 and V is TRBV7-2; D is perhaps TRBD2 (5 bases). CDR1 and CDR2 from the germline V gene are SGHTA and FQGNSA. This CDR3 is built from 15 residues. The V end was cut by 3 bases, the J end by 4 bases, with 16 bases between. DNA of the CDR3: TGTGCCAGCAGCTTGGGGAGCCTAGGATATTACGAGCAGTACTTC. It translates to CASSLGSLGYYEQYF.

V is TRBV5-1 and J is TRBJ2-1; D tentatively fits TRBD1 or TRBD2 (6 bases each). Germline CDR1 reads SGHRS; CDR2 reads YFSETQ. There are 14 residues in the CDR3. The V and J ends lost 4 bases and 0 bases respectively, with 8 bases between them. CDR3 nucleotides: TGCGCCAGCAGCCGGGGGCCCTCCTACAATGAGCAGTTCTTC. This encodes CASSRGPSYNEQFF.

The chain links TRBV4-1 to TRBJ2-1; D is unresolved. The J call may be in error: the DNA end matches TRBJ2-7 better. Germline lookup yields CDR1 MGHRA and CDR2 YSYEKL. This CDR3 has 16 amino acids. Written as DNA, the CDR3 is TGCGCCAGCAACCTCATTGAGTCGAGCTCCTACAATGAGCAGTACTTC. As protein: CASNLIESSSYNEQYF.

The V and J genes are TRBV7-2 and TRBJ1-2, with a tentative D call TRBD1 (5 bases). V was clipped by 0 bases and J by 2 bases, with 10 bases between them. Germline V lookup: CDR1 SGHTA, CDR2 FQGNSA. This CDR3 contains 15 residues. CDR3 protein: CASSLAGASNYGYTF. The DNA for the CDR3 is TGTGCCAGCAGCTTAGCCGGGGCCTCGAACTATGGCTACACCTTC.

CDR3 residues: CASSEVGRSGGYTF. The DNA for the CDR3 is TGTGCCAGCAGTGAAGTCGGTAGATCGGGGGGCTACACCTTC. The rearrangement links TRBV6-1 to TRBJ1-2, with D unclear. Germline V CDR1 and CDR2: MNHNS, SASEGT. Trimming left V 1 base short and J 8 bases short, with 14 bases between. This CDR3 is 14 amino acids long.